This TCR beta chain came from a study of T cell repertoires in cytomegalovirus infection. Germline-derived CDR1 and CDR2 are SGHNT and YYREEE (reference sequence). CDR3 length equals 13 residues. With V trimmed by 4 bases and J by 8 bases, 4 bases remained unmatched. Study results and caveats: Carriers of CMV plus the relevant HLA were identified by cumulative public TCR beta family frequency.

This clonotype was counted many times. Its antigen is unknown. TCRdb passed the reads through MiXCR, listing each CDR3 protein once. In the table there are about 360,000 distinct CDR3 sequences, roughly 34% of which are singletons. The receptor's source is a human donor in good health (CMV status not recorded). Some clones in this sample may be carry-over from other donors' samples. This chain uses TRBV5-4 with TRBJ2-1, with 9 bases lining up with TRBD2. The sample here was cultured PBMCs, taken from culture after CMV antigen stimulation. CDR3 residues: CASSPWTSDEQFF. In DNA form, the CDR3 reads TGTGCCAGCAGCCCCTGGACTAGCGATGAGCAGTTCTTC.